Listed below are T cell receptor beta chains from one sample, sequenced in a study of shared clonotypes between healthy human individuals. Sequencing was performed with immunoSEQ multiplex PCR; in TCRdb, only in-frame clones are kept and a portion is missing. The data hold roughly 700,000 clones, with about 74% observed a single time. The material sequenced was memory CD4+ T cells sorted from blood. The receptors here all came from a woman aged 25 to 39 in good health. CDR3s include the opening cysteine and the closing phenylalanine or tryptophan. Fields, in order: J gene, clone size, D gene, V gene, CDR3 protein, CDR3 DNA. A D gene is named only where the DNA matches it firmly. Only part of the rows carry a size: once, few, many, or a class if the clone is expanded.

J: TRBJ2-3; size: -; D: -; V: TRBV18; CDR3: CASSRQPPASTDTQYF; DNA: TGTGCCAGCTCCCGACAACCCCCCGCTAGCACAGATACGCAGTATTTT
J: TRBJ2-5; size: many; D: -; V: TRBV6-1; CDR3: CASRRSETQYF; DNA: TGTGCCAGCAGACGGAGTGAGACCCAGTACTTC
J: TRBJ2-6; size: -; D: -; V: TRBV7-9; CDR3: CASNSGAGANVLTF; DNA: TGTGCCAGCAATTCAGGGGCTGGGGCCAACGTCCTGACTTTC
J: TRBJ2-1; size: few; D: -; V: TRBV28; CDR3: CASSLPKLEQFF; DNA: TGTGCCAGCAGTTTACCCAAGCTGGAGCAGTTCTTC
J: TRBJ2-5; size: -; D: TRBD2; V: TRBV6-5; CDR3: CASSDPGTKGTQYF; DNA: TGTGCCAGCAGTGACCCCGGGACTAAGGGGACCCAGTACTTC
J: TRBJ2-1; size: -; D: TRBD1; V: TRBV9; CDR3: CASSVLDRVVGLRALTEQFF; DNA: TGTGCCAGCAGCGTACTCGACAGGGTAGTCGGGCTGAGGGCCCTAACTGAGCAGTTCTTC
J: TRBJ1-3; size: -; D: -; V: TRBV30; CDR3: CAWSWQGLRSGNTIYF; DNA: TGTGCCTGGAGTTGGCAGGGACTCCGCTCTGGAAACACCATATATTTT
J: TRBJ2-3; size: -; D: -; V: TRBV19; CDR3: CASSNVANTQYF; DNA: TGTGCCAGTAGTAACGTGGCGAATACGCAGTATTTT
J: TRBJ2-7; size: -; D: -; V: TRBV29-1; CDR3: CSVEGGGRYEQYF; DNA: TGCAGCGTTGAAGGGGGGGGGCGCTACGAGCAGTACTTC
J: TRBJ2-3; size: few; D: TRBD1; V: TRBV5-4; CDR3: CASTQTGVVDTQYF; DNA: TGTGCCAGCACACAGACAGGGGTGGTAGATACGCAGTATTTT
J: TRBJ2-3; size: -; D: -; V: TRBV29-1; CDR3: CSVVALAYTDTQYF; DNA: TGCAGCGTTGTCGCTCTAGCGTACACAGATACGCAGTATTTT
J: TRBJ1-6; size: -; D: TRBD1; V: TRBV6-5; CDR3: CASSFGTGGFSPLHF; DNA: TGTGCCAGCAGTTTCGGGACAGGGGGGTTCTCACCCCTCCACTTT
J: TRBJ2-1; size: once; D: TRBD2; V: TRBV6-1; CDR3: CASSKGREPSDEQFF; DNA: TGTGCCAGCAGTAAGGGGCGGGAGCCCTCGGATGAGCAGTTCTTC
J: TRBJ1-4; size: -; D: -; V: TRBV4-2; CDR3: CASSQDRGFATNEKLFF; DNA: TGTGCCAGCAGCCAAGATCGGGGCTTTGCAACTAATGAAAAACTGTTTTTT
J: TRBJ1-2; size: -; D: -; V: TRBV28; CDR3: CASSSGTNYGYTF; DNA: TGTGCCAGCAGTTCGGGGACTAACTATGGCTACACCTTC
J: TRBJ2-1; size: -; D: TRBD2; V: TRBV11-3; CDR3: CASSSGPGLEGEQFF; DNA: TGTGCCAGCAGCTCAGGCCCGGGACTAGAGGGTGAGCAGTTCTTC
J: TRBJ1-6; size: -; D: TRBD1; V: TRBV28; CDR3: CASSPPLTGTVDSPLHF; DNA: TGTGCCAGCAGTCCCCCCTTGACAGGGACTGTTGATTCACCCCTCCACTTT
J: TRBJ2-7; size: -; D: -; V: TRBV29-1; CDR3: CSVGQSYEQYF; DNA: TGCAGCGTTGGACAAAGCTACGAGCAGTACTTC
J: TRBJ1-1; size: -; D: -; V: TRBV2; CDR3: CASSALLNTEAFF; DNA: TGTGCCAGCAGTGCCCTTCTGAACACTGAAGCTTTCTTT
J: TRBJ2-2; size: -; D: -; V: TRBV4-2; CDR3: CASSQVPIRGSPGELFF; DNA: TGTGCCAGCAGCCAAGTCCCAATACGAGGGAGCCCCGGGGAGCTGTTTTTT
J: TRBJ2-7; size: once; D: TRBD1; V: TRBV7-9; CDR3: CASSRGQTGADEQYF; DNA: TGTGCCAGCAGCCGAGGCCAGACAGGGGCCGACGAGCAGTACTTC
J: TRBJ2-1; size: -; D: -; V: TRBV6-6; CDR3: CASSYRGEQFF; DNA: TGTGCCAGCAGTTACAGAGGAGAGCAGTTCTTC
J: TRBJ2-2; size: -; D: TRBD1; V: TRBV27; CDR3: CASSLRWPGGNTGELFF; DNA: TGTGCCAGCAGTTTAAGATGGCCAGGGGGCAACACCGGGGAGCTGTTTTTT
J: TRBJ2-1; size: -; D: -; V: TRBV19; CDR3: CASTNPGYDEQFF; DNA: TGTGCCAGTACCAATCCCGGGTATGATGAGCAGTTCTTC
J: TRBJ2-4; size: -; D: TRBD1; V: TRBV7-9; CDR3: CASSLTGTGINIQYF; DNA: TGTGCCAGCAGCTTAACCGGGACAGGGATAAACATTCAGTACTTC
J: TRBJ2-7; size: few; D: TRBD1; V: TRBV2; CDR3: CASQGQGSSYEQYF; DNA: TGTGCCAGTCAGGGACAGGGGAGCTCCTACGAGCAGTACTTC
J: TRBJ2-5; size: -; D: -; V: TRBV2; CDR3: CASKGSGETQYF; DNA: TGTGCCAGCAAAGGATCTGGAGAGACCCAGTACTTC
J: TRBJ1-4; size: -; D: -; V: TRBV7-9; CDR3: CASSLEVRILVDEKLFF; DNA: TGTGCCAGCAGCTTAGAAGTCAGGATCCTGGTGGATGAAAAACTGTTTTTT
J: TRBJ2-5; size: -; D: TRBD2; V: TRBV5-1; CDR3: CASSGGLAGEISQETQYF; DNA: TGCGCCAGCAGCGGGGGACTAGCGGGAGAGATTTCCCAAGAGACCCAGTACTTC
J: TRBJ2-7; size: -; D: -; V: TRBV2; CDR3: CASSASGVYEQYF; DNA: TGTGCCAGCAGTGCAAGCGGAGTCTACGAGCAGTACTTC
J: TRBJ1-1; size: once; D: -; V: TRBV6-5; CDR3: CASSYDGERTEAFF; DNA: TGTGCCAGCAGTTACGATGGGGAGAGGACTGAAGCTTTCTTT
J: TRBJ1-2; size: -; D: TRBD1; V: TRBV5-1; CDR3: CASSLRLTGGRDYGYTF; DNA: TGCGCCAGCAGCTTGAGGTTGACAGGGGGCAGAGACTATGGCTACACCTTC
J: TRBJ2-4; size: -; D: TRBD2; V: TRBV10-1; CDR3: CASSESPAGEGKNIQYF; DNA: TGCGCCAGCAGTGAGTCGCCAGCGGGAGAAGGCAAAAACATTCAGTACTTC
J: TRBJ2-7; size: -; D: -; V: TRBV7-9; CDR3: CASSPWSQGRYEQYF; DNA: TGTGCCAGCAGCCCATGGTCCCAGGGGCGCTACGAGCAGTACTTC